The 27 T cell receptor beta chains below all came from one sample that was sequenced in a study of cytomegalovirus exposure and HLA in healthy donors. The PCR contained 60 Vbeta and 13 Jbeta primers. The method was immunoSEQ multiplex PCR; TCRdb's version includes in-frame clones alone and lacks a portion of them. Here the sample spans some 120,000 clones, roughly 80% being singletons. The sample comprised PBMCs. All receptors derive from a young woman in good health and CMV-seronegative.

The chain combines TRBV5-1 with TRBJ2-2; D not resolved. The ends were cut back, 0 bases at V and 2 bases at J, with 5 bases in the middle. Germline loops: CDR1 SGHRS, CDR2 YFSETQ. The CDR3 is 14 residues long. The chain's CDR3 is CASSLETNTGELFF. The CDR3 DNA follows: TGCGCCAGCAGCTTGGAGACAAACACCGGGGAGCTGTTTTTT. Using reference TRBV5-1 and TRBJ2-2 for the parts outside the CDR3, the full variable domain is KAGVTQTPRYLIKTRGQQVTLSCSPISGHRSVSWYQQTPGQGLQFLFEYFSETQRNKGNFPGRFSGRQFSNSRSEMNVSTLELGDSALYLCASSLETNTGELFFGEGSRLTVL.

The chain recombines TRBV25-1 with TRBJ2-2; 10 bases fit TRBD1. This CDR3 is built from 16 residues. Trimming took 3 bases from V and 8 from J; bases not matched to a gene: 9. The germline CDR1 and CDR2 sequences are MGHDK and SYGVNS. The CDR3 is CASSDSDRGRWGELFF. The CDR3 region has the DNA TGTGCCAGCAGTGACTCTGACAGGGGGCGGTGGGGGGAGCTGTTTTTT.

The V and J genes are TRBV7-2 and TRBJ2-5; 10 nucleotides agree with TRBD1. The CDR3 extends over 13 amino acids. Germline V gene lookup returns CDR1 SGHTA and CDR2 FQGNSA. The V segment lost 5 bases and the J segment 5 bases; nucleotides outside the gene matches: 2. The CDR3 DNA follows: TGTGCCAGCAGCGGACAGGGGGTTGAGACCCAGTACTTC. It yields the protein CASSGQGVETQYF.

The chain combines TRBV19 with TRBJ1-6; no definite D call. The CDR3 is 12 residues long. The germline V gene has CDR1 LNHDA and CDR2 SQIVND (reference sequence). Deletions cut 5 bases from V and 8 bases from J, with 7 bases between. The CDR3: CASSFIDSPLHF. DNA for the CDR3: TGTGCCAGTAGTTTCATAGATTCACCCCTCCACTTT.

This clone is a singleton in its sample. This sequence joins TRBV7-2 and TRBJ1-2, with D possibly matching TRBD1 (6 bases). Germline CDR1 SGHTA, CDR2 FQGNSA. V lost 1 base and J 7 bases, leaving 10 bases between the germline ends. The CDR3 has 13 residues. CDR3 in DNA: TGTGCCAGCAGCTTAGAACAGGGCTTTGGCTACACCTTC. Protein: CASSLEQGFGYTF.

This chain links TRBV2 with TRBJ2-5; TRBD1 matches at 9 bases. The germline CDR1 and CDR2 sequences are SNHLY and FYNNEI. The trim removed 7 bases at V and 4 bases at J, leaving 7 bases unmatched. The CDR3 is 14 amino acids. The CDR3: CASKGQQGAETQYF. Here the CDR3 DNA reads TGTGCCAGCAAAGGACAACAGGGGGCAGAGACCCAGTACTTC.

The chain uses TRBV27 and TRBJ2-3, with 14 bases that match TRBD2. The germline gives CDR1 MNHEY, CDR2 SMNVEV (reference sequence). Trimming removed 5 bases from V and 4 bases from J; junction bases left unmatched: 5. The CDR3 contains 16 residues. CDR3 nucleotide sequence: TGTGCCAGCAGTGTGGGACTAGCGGGAGTCCCAGATACGCAGTATTTT. It codes for CASSVGLAGVPDTQYF.

This clone showed up just once. V gene TRBV6-5 combines with J gene TRBJ1-1; 7 positions match TRBD1. The ends lost 6 bases at V and 7 bases at J; junction bases unmatched: 14. Per germline, CDR1 MNHEY and CDR2 SVGAGI. This CDR3 is built from 15 residues. The CDR3 loop reads CASSLLPEGAGEAFF. The CDR3 DNA reads as TGTGCCAGCAGCCTACTCCCGGAGGGGGCTGGTGAAGCTTTCTTT.

This sequence joins TRBV18 and TRBJ1-5, with D possibly matching TRBD1 (5 bases). Trimming pared 5 bases from V and 6 bases from J, leaving 11 bases between. CDR3 length equals 13 residues. From germline, CDR1 is KGHSH and CDR2 LQKENI. In DNA form, the CDR3 reads TGTGCCAGCTCAACGGGGGTAGCTCAGCCCCAGCATTTT. Protein product: CASSTGVAQPQHF.

J is TRBJ2-1 and V is TRBV7-2; 7 bases are a match to TRBD1. The CDR3 totals 14 residues. V trimming: 4 bases; J trimming: 9 bases; junction bases outside the gene matches: 9. Germline V gene lookup returns CDR1 SGHTA and CDR2 FQGNSA. CDR3 loop: CASSSAQGVTEQFF. DNA for the CDR3: TGTGCCAGCAGCTCTGCTCAGGGGGTGACTGAGCAGTTCTTC.

A remark on this clone: A junction boundary mismatches the germline segment, possibly from a read error. This rearrangement joins TRBV7-2 to TRBJ1-2, with unresolved D. There are 12 residues in the CDR3. Germline V gene lookup returns CDR1 SGHTA and CDR2 FQGNSA. The CDR3 region has the DNA TGTGCCAGCAGCTTAGGCCCCAGGCACATGATCTTC. Protein: CASSLGPRHMIF.

In nucleotides, the CDR3 is TGTGCCAGCTCACCCTACAGGGGACCAAATAGCAATCAGCCCCAGCATTTT. It is translated as CASSPYRGPNSNQPQHF. The chain has TRBV18 and TRBJ1-5; 7 nucleotides align to TRBD1. V was pared by 3 bases and J by 0 bases, with 8 bases of the junction left unmatched. Germline V gene data show CDR1 as KGHSH and CDR2 as LQKENI. The CDR3 has 17 amino acids.

This chain uses TRBV5-5 with TRBJ1-2; 11 bases are shared with TRBD1. Germline V lookup: CDR1 SGHKS, CDR2 YYEKEE (reference sequence). Losses at the gene ends were 0 bases for V and 6 bases for J; bases not matched to a gene: 7. This CDR3 is 16 amino acids long. The CDR3 loop reads CASSLGTGGRWDGYTF. The CDR3 region has the DNA TGTGCCAGCAGCTTGGGGACAGGGGGCCGATGGGATGGCTACACCTTC.

The chain joins TRBV9 to TRBJ2-3, with D maybe TRBD1 (6 bases). Deletions cut 3 bases from V and 6 bases from J, with 11 bases between. The CDR3 has 13 amino acids. CDR1 is SGDLS and CDR2 is YYNGEE in the germline V gene. CDR3 DNA sequence: TGTGCCAGCAGCGCCGGACAGAGTGATACGCAGTATTTT. It specifies CASSAGQSDTQYF.

This rearrangement joins TRBV7-2 to TRBJ2-5; possibly TRBD2 for D (6 bases). The CDR3 has 15 residues. V was trimmed by 2 bases and J by 4 bases, leaving 14 bases between them. CDR1 and CDR2 (germline): SGHTA, FQGNSA. As DNA, the CDR3 is TGTGCCAGCAGCTTATTGGCGGGAACTGGAGAGACCCAGTACTTC. It codes for CASSLLAGTGETQYF.

V is TRBV6-1 and J is TRBJ2-3, with 7 bases identical to TRBD2. Germline lookup yields CDR1 MNHNS and CDR2 SASEGT. This CDR3 spans 16 amino acids. V lost 0 bases and J lost 0; bases outside the gene matches: 3. CDR3 loop: CASSEAWRGSTDTQYF. The CDR3, as DNA: TGTGCCAGCAGTGAAGCCTGGCGGGGGAGCACAGATACGCAGTATTTT.

The chain is built from TRBV13 and TRBJ2-1; TRBD1 aligns across 10 bases. The CDR3 extends over 14 amino acids. CDR1 and CDR2 from the germline V gene are PRHDT and FYEKMQ (reference sequence). The V gene end was trimmed by 4 bases and the J gene end by 7 bases; junction bases not matched to a gene: 4. This CDR3 reads CASSWGQGRNEQFF. CDR3 DNA: TGTGCCAGCAGCTGGGGACAGGGGAGAAATGAGCAGTTCTTC.

CDR3 amino acids: CASSFNNGLAGGIDEQFF. The CDR3 nucleotides read TGTGCCAGCAGCTTCAATAATGGACTAGCCGGCGGGATTGATGAGCAGTTCTTC. This chain links TRBV7-9 with TRBJ2-1; 8 nucleotides agree with TRBD2. The CDR3 totals 18 residues. Germline V gene sequence: CDR1 SEHNR, CDR2 FQNEAQ (reference sequence). After removal of 3 bases from V and 8 bases from J, the junction contained 18 bases not matched to a gene. Full variable domain (outside the CDR3, taken from reference TRBV7-9 and TRBJ2-1): DTGVSQNPRHKITKRGQNVTFRCDPISEHNRLYWYRQTLGQGPEFLTYFQNEAQLEKSRLLSDRFSAERPKGSFSTLEIQRTEQGDSAMYLCASSFNNGLAGGIDEQFFGPGTRLTVL.

This clone was detected once. This chain uses TRBV7-2 with TRBJ2-1, with D unresolved. CDR1 and CDR2 from the germline V gene are SGHTA and FQGNSA. CDR3 length equals 12 residues. V lost 3 bases to trimming and J lost 5 bases, with 5 bases between them. This CDR3 is CASSFVNNEQFF. CDR3 sequence (DNA): TGTGCCAGCAGCTTCGTTAACAATGAGCAGTTCTTC.

This clone is a singleton in its sample. In this CDR3 the conserved last residue, phenylalanine or tryptophan, is missing, so a read error is likely. The DNA is omitted, as the CDR3 cannot be located on it reliably, and the CDR3 follows TCRdb's listing. The rearrangement joins TRBV28 to TRBJ1-2. In germline, CDR1 is MDHEN, CDR2 SYDVKM. The CDR3 totals 10 residues, both ends included. The CDR3: CASSSPGIAI.

This sequence joins TRBV7-9 and TRBJ2-7, with D uncertain. The V and J ends lost 0 bases and 3 bases respectively, with 6 bases between them. Per germline, CDR1 SEHNR and CDR2 FQNEAQ (reference sequence). This CDR3 comprises 13 residues. This chain's CDR3 is CASSLANNYEQYF. As DNA, the CDR3 is TGTGCCAGCAGCTTAGCGAACAACTACGAGCAGTACTTC.

The gene calls are TRBV6-5 and TRBJ2-7; TRBD2 aligns across 8 bases. J gave up 3 bases and V 6 bases, and 10 bases lay outside the gene matches. The CDR3 consists of 15 residues. Per the germline V gene, CDR1 is MNHEY and CDR2 is SVGAGI. The CDR3 coding sequence is TGTGCCAGCAGAACACGGGAGGGGCCCAACTACGAGCAGTACTTC. The encoded protein is CASRTREGPNYEQYF.

This clone was found a few times. The chain uses TRBV9 and TRBJ2-3; 7 positions match TRBD2. Germline loops: CDR1 SGDLS, CDR2 YYNGEE. The junction had 1 base not matched to a gene; V was cut back by 0 bases and J by 6 bases. The CDR3 contains 13 residues. The CDR3 loop is CASSVGDYDTQYF. CDR3 bases: TGTGCCAGCAGCGTAGGGGACTACGATACGCAGTATTTT.

The count of this clone is one. This chain links TRBV5-1 with TRBJ1-1, with D tentatively TRBD1 (6 bases). This CDR3 is 13 amino acids long. The germline V and J ends were trimmed by 5 bases and 2 bases, with 10 bases remaining between them. Germline lookup yields CDR1 SGHRS and CDR2 YFSETQ. The CDR3 DNA reads as TGCGCCAGCAGTACAGGGATCAACACTGAAGCTTTCTTT. The encoded protein is CASSTGINTEAFF. The variable domain in full, with the rest retrieved from reference TRBV5-1 and TRBJ1-1, is KAGVTQTPRYLIKTRGQQVTLSCSPISGHRSVSWYQQTPGQGLQFLFEYFSETQRNKGNFPGRFSGRQFSNSRSEMNVSTLELGDSALYLCASSTGINTEAFFGQGTRLTVV.

This chain uses TRBV5-1 with TRBJ1-6, with D perhaps TRBD1 (5 bases). Per the germline V gene, CDR1 is SGHRS and CDR2 is YFSETQ. Trimming took off 1 base at V and 13 bases at J, with 15 bases between the two ends. This CDR3 is built from 14 residues. The CDR3 DNA reads TGCGCCAGCAGCTTGTGGGACGGGGGTGGCCCCCTCCACTTT. This sequence encodes CASSLWDGGGPLHF.

The chain employs TRBV18 and TRBJ2-2; D may be TRBD2 (5 bases). There are 16 residues in the CDR3. Germline V lookup: CDR1 KGHSH, CDR2 LQKENI. Between the trimmed V and J ends, which lost 8 bases and 8 bases, there was a span of 24 bases. In DNA form, the CDR3 reads TGTGCCAGCGCCCCGGAGGCCGACCTTTTTTTGGGGGAGCTGTTTTTT. Translated: CASAPEADLFLGELFF.

The V gene is TRBV11-3, the J gene TRBJ2-1, with TRBD2 matching 13 bases. V dropped 4 bases and J dropped 7; count of bases not matched to a gene: 4. In germline, CDR1 is SGHNT, CDR2 YENEEA. CDR3 length: 15 residues. The CDR3 DNA reads as TGTGCCAGCAGCTCCCGGACTAGCGGGAGAAATGAGCAGTTCTTC. Amino acids: CASSSRTSGRNEQFF.